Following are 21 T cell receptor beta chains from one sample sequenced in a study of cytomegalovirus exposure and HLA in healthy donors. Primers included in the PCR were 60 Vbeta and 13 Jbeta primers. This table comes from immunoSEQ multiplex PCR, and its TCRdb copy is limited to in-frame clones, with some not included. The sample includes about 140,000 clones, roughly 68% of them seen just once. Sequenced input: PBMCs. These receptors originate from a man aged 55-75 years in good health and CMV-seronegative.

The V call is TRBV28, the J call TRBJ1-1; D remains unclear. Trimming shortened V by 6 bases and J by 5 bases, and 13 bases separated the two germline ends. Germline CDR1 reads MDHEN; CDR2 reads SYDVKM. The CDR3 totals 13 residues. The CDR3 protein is CASREIRRTEAFF. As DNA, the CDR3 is TGTGCCAGCAGGGAGATCCGGAGGACTGAAGCTTTCTTT.

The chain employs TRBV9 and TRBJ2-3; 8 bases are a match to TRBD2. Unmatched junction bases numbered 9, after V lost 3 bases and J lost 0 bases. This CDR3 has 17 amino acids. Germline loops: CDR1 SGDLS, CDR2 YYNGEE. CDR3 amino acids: CASSDQMTSVSTDTQYF. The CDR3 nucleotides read TGTGCCAGCAGCGATCAAATGACTAGCGTCAGCACAGATACGCAGTATTTT.

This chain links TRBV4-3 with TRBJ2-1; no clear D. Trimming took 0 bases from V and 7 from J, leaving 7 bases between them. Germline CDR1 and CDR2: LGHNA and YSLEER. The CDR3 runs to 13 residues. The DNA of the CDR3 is TGCGCCAGCAGCCAAGAGGGCTGGAATGAGCAGTTCTTC. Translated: CASSQEGWNEQFF.

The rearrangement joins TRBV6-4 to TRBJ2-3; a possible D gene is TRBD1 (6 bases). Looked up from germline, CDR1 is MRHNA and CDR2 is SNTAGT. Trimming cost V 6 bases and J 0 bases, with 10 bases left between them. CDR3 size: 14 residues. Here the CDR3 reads CASSGQGSTDTQYF. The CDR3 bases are TGTGCCAGCAGCGGGCAGGGGAGCACAGATACGCAGTATTTT.

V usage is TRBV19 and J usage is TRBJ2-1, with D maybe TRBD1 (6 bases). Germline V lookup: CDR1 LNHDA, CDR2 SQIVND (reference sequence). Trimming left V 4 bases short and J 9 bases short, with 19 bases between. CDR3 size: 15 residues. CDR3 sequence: CASSTNRETLAEQFF. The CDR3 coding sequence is TGTGCCAGTAGTACCAACAGGGAAACGCTCGCTGAGCAGTTCTTC.

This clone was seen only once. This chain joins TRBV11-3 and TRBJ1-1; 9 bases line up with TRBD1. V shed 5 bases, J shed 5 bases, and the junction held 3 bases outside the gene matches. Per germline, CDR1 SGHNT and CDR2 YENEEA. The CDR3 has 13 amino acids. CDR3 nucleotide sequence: TGTGCCAGCAGCCCGGGACAGGGAACTGAAGCTTTCTTT. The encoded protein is CASSPGQGTEAFF.

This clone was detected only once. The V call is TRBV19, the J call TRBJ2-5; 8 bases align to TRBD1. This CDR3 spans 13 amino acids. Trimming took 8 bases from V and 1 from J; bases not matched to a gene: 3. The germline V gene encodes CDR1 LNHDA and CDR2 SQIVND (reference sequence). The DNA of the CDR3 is TGTGCCAGTTCAGGGACAGGCCAAGAGACCCAGTACTTC. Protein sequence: CASSGTGQETQYF.

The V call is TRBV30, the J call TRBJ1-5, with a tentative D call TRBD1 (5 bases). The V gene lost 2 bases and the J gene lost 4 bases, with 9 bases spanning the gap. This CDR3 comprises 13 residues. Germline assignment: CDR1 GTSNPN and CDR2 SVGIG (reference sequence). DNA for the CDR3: TGTGCCTGGAGTAACAGGACGAATCAGCCCCAGCATTTT. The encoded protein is CAWSNRTNQPQHF.

The CDR3 region is CASSVVAGVQETQYF. The CDR3 DNA sequence: TGTGCCAGCAGCGTAGTTGCGGGAGTCCAAGAGACCCAGTACTTC. V gene TRBV9 combines with J gene TRBJ2-5; 7 bases fit TRBD2. The CDR3 spans 15 residues. V was clipped by 0 bases and J by 1 base; unmatched bases: 3. Germline V CDR1 and CDR2: SGDLS, YYNGEE.

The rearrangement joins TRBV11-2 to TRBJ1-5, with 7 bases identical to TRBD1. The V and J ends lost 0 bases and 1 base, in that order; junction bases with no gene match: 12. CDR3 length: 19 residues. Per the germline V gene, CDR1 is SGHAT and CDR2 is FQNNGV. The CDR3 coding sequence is TGTGCCAGCAGCTTAGAAAGGGGTGCCCAGGACAGGAGCAATCAGCCCCAGCATTTT. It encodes CASSLERGAQDRSNQPQHF.

CDR3 amino acids: CASSLASPGGTQYF. The CDR3, as DNA: TGTGCCAGCAGCTTAGCGAGCCCCGGGGGGACCCAGTACTTC. This chain links TRBV7-2 with TRBJ2-5; a possible D gene is TRBD2 (6 bases). Trimming removed 0 bases at V and 7 bases at J, with 12 bases between. CDR1 is SGHTA, CDR2 FQGNSA, per germline. The CDR3 extends over 14 amino acids.

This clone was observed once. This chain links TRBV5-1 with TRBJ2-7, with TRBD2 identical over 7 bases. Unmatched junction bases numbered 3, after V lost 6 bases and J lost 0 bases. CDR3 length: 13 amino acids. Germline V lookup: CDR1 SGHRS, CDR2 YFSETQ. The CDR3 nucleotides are TGCGCCAGCAACCTAGCGGACTCCTACGAGCAGTACTTC. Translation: CASNLADSYEQYF.

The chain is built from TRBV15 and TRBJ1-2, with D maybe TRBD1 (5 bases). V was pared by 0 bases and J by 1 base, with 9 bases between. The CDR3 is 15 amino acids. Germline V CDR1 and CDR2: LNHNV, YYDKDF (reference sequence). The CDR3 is CATSRDQGDNYGYTF. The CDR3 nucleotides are TGTGCCACCAGCAGAGATCAAGGGGATAACTATGGCTACACCTTC.

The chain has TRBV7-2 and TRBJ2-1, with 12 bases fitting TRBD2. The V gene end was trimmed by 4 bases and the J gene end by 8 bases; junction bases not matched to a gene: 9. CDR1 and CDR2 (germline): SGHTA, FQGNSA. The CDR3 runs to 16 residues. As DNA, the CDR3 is TGTGCCAGCAGCTCGCTACTAGCGGGAGGCCCCCATGAGCAGTTCTTC. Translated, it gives CASSSLLAGGPHEQFF.

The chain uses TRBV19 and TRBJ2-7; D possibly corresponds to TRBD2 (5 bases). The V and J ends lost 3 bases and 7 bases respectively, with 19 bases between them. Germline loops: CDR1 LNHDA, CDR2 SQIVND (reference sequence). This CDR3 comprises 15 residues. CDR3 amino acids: CASSIGFETSGEQYF. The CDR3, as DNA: TGTGCCAGTAGTATCGGTTTCGAGACCTCGGGGGAGCAGTACTTC.

The CDR3 DNA is TGTGCCAGCAGTTCGACGACTAGTTCGTTTACAGATACGCAGTATTTT. This gives the protein CASSSTTSSFTDTQYF. The chain couples TRBV6-5 to TRBJ2-3, with D perhaps matching TRBD2 (6 bases). With 4 bases removed from V and 3 bases from J, the gap between germline ends came to 17 bases. Germline V CDR1 and CDR2: MNHEY, SVGAGI. The CDR3 loop spans 16 amino acids.

CDR3 nucleotide sequence: TGTGCCAGCAGCCCCACAGGAAACTATGGCTACACCTTC. Its protein product is CASSPTGNYGYTF. V usage is TRBV7-6 and J usage is TRBJ1-2; tentative D call: TRBD1 (5 bases). This CDR3 spans 13 amino acids. Trimming took 5 bases from V and 2 from J, leaving 9 bases between them. CDR1 and CDR2 (germline): SGHVS, FNYEAQ.

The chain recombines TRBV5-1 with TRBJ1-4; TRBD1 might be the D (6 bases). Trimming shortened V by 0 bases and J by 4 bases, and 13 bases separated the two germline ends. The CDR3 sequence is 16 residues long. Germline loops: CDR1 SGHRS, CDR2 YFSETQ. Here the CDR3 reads CASSLGTEPFNEKLFF. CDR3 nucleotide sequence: TGCGCCAGCAGCTTGGGGACAGAGCCGTTTAATGAAAAACTGTTTTTT.

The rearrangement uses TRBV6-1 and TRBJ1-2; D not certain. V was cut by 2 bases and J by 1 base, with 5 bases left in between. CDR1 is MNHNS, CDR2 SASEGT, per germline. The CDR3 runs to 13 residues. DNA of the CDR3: TGTGCCAGCAGTGAACAACTTAACTATGGCTACACCTTC. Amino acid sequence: CASSEQLNYGYTF.

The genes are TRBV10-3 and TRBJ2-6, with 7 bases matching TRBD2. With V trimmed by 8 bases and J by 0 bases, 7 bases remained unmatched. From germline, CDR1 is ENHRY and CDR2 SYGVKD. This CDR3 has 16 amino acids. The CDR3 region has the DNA TGTGCCATCGGGGCTAGCGGATCCTCTGGGGCCAACGTCCTGACTTTC. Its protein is CAIGASGSSGANVLTF.

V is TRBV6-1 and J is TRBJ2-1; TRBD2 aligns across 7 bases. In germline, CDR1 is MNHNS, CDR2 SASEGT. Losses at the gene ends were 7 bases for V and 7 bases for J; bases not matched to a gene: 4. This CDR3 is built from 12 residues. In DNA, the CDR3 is TGTGCCAGCAACGGGGGGAGAAATGAGCAGTTCTTC. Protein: CASNGGRNEQFF.